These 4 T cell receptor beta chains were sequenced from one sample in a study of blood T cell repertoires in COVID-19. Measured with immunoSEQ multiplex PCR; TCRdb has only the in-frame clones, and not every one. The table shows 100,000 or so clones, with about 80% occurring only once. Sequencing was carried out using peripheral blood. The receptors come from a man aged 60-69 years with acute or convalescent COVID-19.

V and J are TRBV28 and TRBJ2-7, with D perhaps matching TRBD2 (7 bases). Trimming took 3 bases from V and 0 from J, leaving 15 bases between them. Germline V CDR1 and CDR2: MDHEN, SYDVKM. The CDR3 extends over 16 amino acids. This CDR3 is CASSFTLGGLSYEQYF. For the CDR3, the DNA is TGTGCCAGCAGTTTCACACTCGGGGGGCTCTCCTACGAGCAGTACTTC.

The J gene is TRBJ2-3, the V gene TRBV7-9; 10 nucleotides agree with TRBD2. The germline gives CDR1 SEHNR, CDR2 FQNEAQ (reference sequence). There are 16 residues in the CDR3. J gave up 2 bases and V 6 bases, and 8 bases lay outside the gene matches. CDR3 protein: CASSNELAGLTDTQYF. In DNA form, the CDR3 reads TGTGCCAGCAGTAATGAACTAGCGGGGCTCACAGATACGCAGTATTTT.

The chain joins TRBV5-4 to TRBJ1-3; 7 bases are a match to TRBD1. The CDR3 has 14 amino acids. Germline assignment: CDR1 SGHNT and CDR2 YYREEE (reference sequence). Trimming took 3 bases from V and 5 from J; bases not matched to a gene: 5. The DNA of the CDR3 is TGTGCCAGCAGCTGGGGGACAGAAAGAAACACCATATATTTT. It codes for CASSWGTERNTIYF.

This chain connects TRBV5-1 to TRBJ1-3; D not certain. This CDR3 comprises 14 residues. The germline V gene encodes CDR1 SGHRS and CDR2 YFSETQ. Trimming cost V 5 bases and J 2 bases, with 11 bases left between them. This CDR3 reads CASSLSVAGNTIYF. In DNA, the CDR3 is TGCGCCAGCAGTTTATCGGTTGCTGGAAACACCATATATTTT.